The 18 T cell receptor beta chains below come from one sample, sequenced in a study of post-analysis software for immune sequencing data. Whole-study findings and limits: TRBV segments more frequent in patients than in controls numbered five and included TRBV5-6, TRBV5-1 and TRBV20-1.

Their antigen targets remain unknown. Incorporated into the TCR beta cDNA libraries were unique molecular identifiers, which served to reduce PCR and sequencing biases. TCRdb re-called the PCR reads with MiXCR, one entry per CDR3 protein. The data contain about 820,000 distinct CDR3 sequences, about 57% of them singletons. Sequences were obtained from blood. The receptors were sampled from a girl between 5 and 17 years old with multiple sclerosis.

The genes are TRBV5-1 and TRBJ2-5, with TRBD1 matching 9 bases. The J call could be wrong; TRBJ2-7 is a better fit for the DNA end. The CDR3 loop spans 14 amino acids. CDR1 and CDR2 from the germline V gene are SGHRS and YFSETQ. CDR3 coding DNA: TGCGCCAGCAGCTTCCTGGACAGGGGTAACGAGCAGTACTTC. As protein: CASSFLDRGNEQYF.

This clonotype has just a few counts. The gene calls are TRBV5-1 and TRBJ2-1; 8 positions match TRBD2. Trimming took 4 bases from V and 2 from J; bases not matched to a gene: 11. The CDR3 is 17 residues long. CDR1 and CDR2 from the germline V gene are SGHRS and YFSETQ. Here the CDR3 DNA reads TGCGCCAGCAGCCAGCGGGAGTCCTTAAACCCCTACAATGAGCAGTTCTTC. It codes for CASSQRESLNPYNEQFF.

This chain uses TRBV5-5 with TRBJ2-5, with 8 bases fitting TRBD2. Trimming removed 5 bases from V and 3 bases from J; junction bases left unmatched: 6. The CDR3 has 14 amino acids. CDR1 is SGHKS and CDR2 is YYEKEE in the germline V gene (reference sequence). For the CDR3, the DNA is TGTGCCAGCAGTTCCGGGACTAGAAAAGAGACCCAGTACTTC. The encoded protein is CASSSGTRKETQYF.

The chain carries TRBV7-9 and TRBJ2-5, with a weak D call TRBD2 (6 bases). Trimming removed 5 bases from V and 11 bases from J, with 18 bases in between. This CDR3 has 13 residues. Germline V gene sequence: CDR1 SEHNR, CDR2 FQNEAQ (reference sequence). The CDR3 sequence is CASSGPGWGEQYF. CDR3 bases: TGTGCCAGCAGCGGTCCGGGTTGGGGGGAGCAGTACTTC.

This clonotype was counted only a few times. This chain connects TRBV5-1 to TRBJ1-1; TRBD1 is a possible D gene (5 bases). V gave up 0 bases and J gave up 2 bases, with 17 bases separating them. The CDR3 consists of 17 residues. The germline V gene encodes CDR1 SGHRS and CDR2 YFSETQ. The CDR3 reads CASSLVTGEVKNTEAFF. The CDR3 DNA reads as TGCGCCAGCAGCTTGGTCACGGGGGAGGTTAAAAACACTGAAGCTTTCTTT.

The chain uses TRBV7-9 and TRBJ2-1; no firm D call. CDR1 is SEHNR and CDR2 is FQNEAQ in the germline V gene (reference sequence). With 1 base removed from V and 15 bases from J, the gap between germline ends came to 13 bases. CDR3 length: 12 amino acids. This CDR3 reads CASSLGSGILFF. The CDR3 coding sequence is TGTGCCAGCAGCTTAGGTTCAGGTATTCTGTTCTTC.

The chain couples TRBV5-1 to TRBJ1-4; perhaps TRBD1 as D (6 bases). Germline CDR1 is SGHRS and CDR2 is YFSETQ. Deletions cut 0 bases from V and 0 bases from J, with 9 bases between. The CDR3 is 16 residues long. The CDR3 protein is CASSLVGAATNEKLFF. CDR3 nucleotides: TGCGCCAGCAGCTTGGTGGGGGCAGCAACTAATGAAAAACTGTTTTTT.

J is TRBJ2-7 and V is TRBV20-1, with 9 nucleotides matching TRBD2. Trimming cost V 6 bases and J 2 bases; bases outside gene matches: 8. The germline V gene has CDR1 DFQATT and CDR2 SNEGSKA (reference sequence). This CDR3 has 14 amino acids. CDR3: CSARLADGTYEQYF. The CDR3 coding sequence is TGCAGTGCCCGACTAGCGGATGGAACCTACGAGCAGTACTTC.

The V gene is TRBV20-1, the J gene TRBJ2-7; D may be TRBD2 (5 bases). The DNA end is more similar to TRBJ2-5, so the J call may be wrong. The CDR3 extends over 15 amino acids. Germline V CDR1 and CDR2: DFQATT, SNEGSKA (reference sequence). CDR3 residues: CSARRWESLTETQYF. The CDR3, as DNA: TGCAGTGCTAGACGGTGGGAGAGTTTGACGGAGACCCAGTACTTC.

The chain employs TRBV29-1 and TRBJ2-7, with 8 nucleotides matching TRBD2. The J segment lost 5 bases and the V segment lost 2 bases, leaving 8 bases of the junction unmatched. Germline V gene sequence: CDR1 SQVTM, CDR2 ANQGSEA. The CDR3 loop spans 14 amino acids. The CDR3: CSVEKLADTHEQYF. The CDR3 nucleotides read TGCAGCGTTGAAAAACTAGCGGACACCCACGAGCAGTACTTC.

This clonotype was recorded only once. The rearrangement joins TRBV5-5 to TRBJ2-5, with a tentative D call TRBD2 (6 bases). Trimming took off 6 bases at V and 2 bases at J, with 11 bases between the two ends. Germline CDR1 SGHKS, CDR2 YYEKEE (reference sequence). The CDR3 totals 13 residues. The CDR3 reads CASTRRGQETQYF. In nucleotides, the CDR3 is TGTGCCAGCACCCGGAGGGGACAAGAGACCCAGTACTTC.

On this clonotype: Germline and junction disagree at one end, which may indicate a read error. This chain joins TRBV5-1 and TRBJ2-1, with 12 nucleotides matching TRBD2. CDR1 and CDR2 from the germline V gene are SGHRS and YFSETQ. This CDR3 contains 17 residues. CDR3 residues: CASSLGGTSGGYSEQFF. The CDR3 DNA reads TGCGCCAGCAGCTTGGGGGGAACTAGCGGGGGGTACAGTGAGCAGTTCTTC.

The rearrangement joins TRBV20-1 to TRBJ2-1, with 9 bases matching TRBD1. Germline V gene data show CDR1 as DFQATT and CDR2 as SNEGSKA (reference sequence). The ends lost 5 bases at V and 4 bases at J; junction bases unmatched: 6. This CDR3 contains 14 residues. The CDR3 nucleotides are TGCAGTGCTCGTCTACAGGGGGCATACAATGAGCAGTTCTTC. Its protein is CSARLQGAYNEQFF.

The rearrangement links TRBV7-3 to TRBJ1-6; 7 bases match TRBD1. Germline CDR1 is SGHTA and CDR2 is FQGTGA. There are 14 residues in the CDR3. V trimming: 5 bases; J trimming: 5 bases; junction bases outside the gene matches: 3. CDR3 in amino acids: CASSPGQNNSPLHF. CDR3 nucleotide sequence: TGTGCCAGCAGCCCGGGACAGAATAATTCACCCCTCCACTTT. Filled out from reference TRBV7-3 and TRBJ1-6, the complete variable domain reads GAGVSQTPSNKVTEKGKYVELRCDPISGHTALYWYRQSLGQGPEFLIYFQGTGAADDSGLPNDRFFAVRPEGSVSTLKIQRTERGDSAVYLCASSPGQNNSPLHFGNGTRLTVT.

CDR3 DNA: TGCAGCGTCTCAGCCGGGACAGCGAATTACGAGCAGTACTTC. Amino acid sequence: CSVSAGTANYEQYF. The gene calls are TRBV29-1 and TRBJ2-7, with 7 positions matching TRBD1. V was pared by 6 bases and J by 4 bases, with 12 bases of the junction left unmatched. The CDR3 consists of 14 residues. Looked up from germline, CDR1 is SQVTM and CDR2 is ANQGSEA.

This clonotype was counted only a few times. The chain combines TRBV29-1 with TRBJ2-7, with a possible D match to TRBD1 (5 bases). Per germline, CDR1 SQVTM and CDR2 ANQGSEA. The V end was cut by 7 bases, the J end by 0 bases, with 19 bases between. This CDR3 contains 15 residues. In DNA form, the CDR3 reads TGCAGCGCCGCCTCTCAGGGAATCGGCTCCTACGAGCAGTACTTC. This gives the protein CSAASQGIGSYEQYF.

The chain has TRBV7-2 and TRBJ2-7, with 9 bases that match TRBD1. Trimming cost V 5 bases and J 5 bases; bases outside gene matches: 13. The germline V gene encodes CDR1 SGHTA and CDR2 FQGNSA. The CDR3 spans 16 residues. The CDR3 DNA follows: TGTGCCAGCAGCCCTCCCAGGGGACAGGGCGTCCACGAGCAGTACTTC. Translated: CASSPPRGQGVHEQYF.

The CDR3 DNA reads as TGCAGCGCTGGACAGGGGAAGGAGCTGTTTTTT. The encoded protein is CSAGQGKELFF. This chain uses TRBV29-1 with TRBJ2-2; the match to TRBD1 covers 9 bases. CDR1 is SQVTM, CDR2 ANQGSEA, per germline. The CDR3 contains 11 residues. V lost 7 bases to trimming and J lost 10 bases; unmatched junction nucleotides: 4.